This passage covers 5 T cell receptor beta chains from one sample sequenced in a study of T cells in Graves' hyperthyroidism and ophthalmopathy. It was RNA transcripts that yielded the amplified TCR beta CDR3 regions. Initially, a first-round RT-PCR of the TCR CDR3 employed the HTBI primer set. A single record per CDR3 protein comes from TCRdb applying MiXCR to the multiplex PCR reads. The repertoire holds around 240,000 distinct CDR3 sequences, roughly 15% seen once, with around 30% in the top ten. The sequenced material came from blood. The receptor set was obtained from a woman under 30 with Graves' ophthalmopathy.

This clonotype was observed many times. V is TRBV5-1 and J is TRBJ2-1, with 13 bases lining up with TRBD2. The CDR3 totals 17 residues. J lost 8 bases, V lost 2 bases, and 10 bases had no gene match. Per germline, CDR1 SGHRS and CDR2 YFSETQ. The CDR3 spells CASSFRTSGSLVHEQFF. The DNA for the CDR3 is TGCGCCAGCAGCTTCCGGACTAGCGGGAGTCTTGTGCATGAGCAGTTCTTC.

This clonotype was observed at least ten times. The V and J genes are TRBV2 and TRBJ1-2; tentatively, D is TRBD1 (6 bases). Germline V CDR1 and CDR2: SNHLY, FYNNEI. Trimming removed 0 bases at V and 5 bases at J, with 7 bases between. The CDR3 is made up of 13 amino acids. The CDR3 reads CASSEAGAYGYTF. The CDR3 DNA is TGTGCCAGCAGTGAAGCGGGGGCGTATGGCTACACCTTC.

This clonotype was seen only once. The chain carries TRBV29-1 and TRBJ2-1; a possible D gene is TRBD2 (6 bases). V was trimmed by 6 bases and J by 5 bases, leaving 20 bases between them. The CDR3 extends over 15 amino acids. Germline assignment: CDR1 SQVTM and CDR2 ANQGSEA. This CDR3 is CSVCLIGTPDNEQFF. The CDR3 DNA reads TGCAGCGTCTGTTTGATCGGGACTCCCGACAATGAGCAGTTCTTC.

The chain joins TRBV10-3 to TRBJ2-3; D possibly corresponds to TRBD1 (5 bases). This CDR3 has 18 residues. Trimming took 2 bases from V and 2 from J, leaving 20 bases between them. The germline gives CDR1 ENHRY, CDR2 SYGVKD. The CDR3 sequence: CAISEGQGSWRVTDTQYF. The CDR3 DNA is TGTGCCATCAGTGAGGGGCAGGGTAGTTGGAGAGTCACAGATACGCAGTATTTT.

CDR3 loop: CASSTGGGDTEAFF. CDR3 coding DNA: TGTGCCAGCAGTACAGGGGGCGGTGACACTGAAGCTTTCTTT. V gene TRBV6-1 combines with J gene TRBJ1-1; 9 bases fit TRBD1. V shed 5 bases and J 3 bases; nucleotides not matched to a gene: 4. Germline values: CDR1 MNHNS, CDR2 SASEGT. This CDR3 region has 14 residues.